This T cell receptor (beta chain) was identified during a study of T-cell reconstitution after alpha-beta-depleted transplantation in children. Study results and limitations: Newly made T cells mostly supplied T-cell counts and diversity one year after transplant. The origin of high day-60 TCRbeta diversity in some patients lay in surviving recipient T cells and thymic progenitors. It was reported that alpha-beta T cells came from several hundred expanded graft clones (about two months after transplant).

This clonotype appeared many times. Its antigen is unidentified. This sample's TCRbeta library carried unique molecular identifier barcodes. A single record per CDR3 protein comes from TCRdb applying MiXCR to the PCR reads. The repertoire holds 200,000 to 250,000 distinct CDR3 sequences, with 8.2% as singletons. Sequences were derived from PBMCs, mostly from graft donor cells, sampled 180 days after TCRalphabeta/CD19-depleted stem cell transplant. The sequence was obtained from a male patient aged 5 to 17 who had a stem cell transplant for acute lymphoblastic leukemia, so the T cells may come from the graft donor.

The CDR3 is CASSETGLGGDTQYF. In DNA, the CDR3 is TGTGCCAGCAGCGAGACAGGCTTGGGGGGAGATACGCAGTATTTT. The V and J genes are TRBV2 and TRBJ2-3, with D perhaps assigned TRBD1 or TRBD2 (6 bases each). The CDR3 extends over 15 amino acids. Germline CDR1 SNHLY, CDR2 FYNNEI. V was shortened by 6 bases and J by 5 bases, with 18 bases between the two germline ends.